The clone carrying this T cell receptor beta chain was observed a few times. The source of the sample is a study of a mutant IDH1 vaccine in newly diagnosed glioma. About the study: Of the patients given treatment, around 62% were male and about 38% were female, and a mean age of around 38 years was recorded.

The time point was: baseline, week 1 (first vaccination visit). Documented treatment: pre-vaccination baseline after standard-of-care therapy. Method: immunoSEQ multiplex PCR; TCRdb's copy keeps in-frame clones and lacks some. The table includes about 30,000 clones, about four fifths detected once. The CDR3 is made up of 13 amino acids. CDR1 is MNHEY and CDR2 is SVGAGI in the germline V gene. The V and J ends lost 6 bases and 5 bases, in that order; junction bases with no gene match: 5. The clonotype comes from a man aged 30 to 45 with glioma. The starting material was PBMCs, obtained from a glioma patient treated with radiotherapy, temozolomide or both. V usage is TRBV6-5 and J usage is TRBJ1-2; TRBD1 matches 8 bases. The CDR3 loop is CASRETGEYGYTF. CDR3 coding DNA: TGTGCCAGCAGAGAGACAGGGGAGTATGGCTACACCTTC.